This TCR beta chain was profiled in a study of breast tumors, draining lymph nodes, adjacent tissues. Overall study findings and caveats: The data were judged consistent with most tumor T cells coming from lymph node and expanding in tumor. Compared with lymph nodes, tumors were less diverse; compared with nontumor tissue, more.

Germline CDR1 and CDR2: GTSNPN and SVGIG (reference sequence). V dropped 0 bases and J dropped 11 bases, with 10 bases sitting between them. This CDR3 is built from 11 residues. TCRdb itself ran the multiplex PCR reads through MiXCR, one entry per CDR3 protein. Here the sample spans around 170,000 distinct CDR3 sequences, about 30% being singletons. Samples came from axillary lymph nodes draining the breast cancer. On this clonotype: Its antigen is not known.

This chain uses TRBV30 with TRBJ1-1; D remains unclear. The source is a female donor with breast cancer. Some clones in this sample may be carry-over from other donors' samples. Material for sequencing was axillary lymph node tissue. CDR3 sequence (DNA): TGTGCCTGGAGTGTAGTGGCAGCGGCTTTCTTT. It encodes CAWSVVAAAFF.